This is a list of T cell receptor beta chains from one sample in a study of blood T cells in healthy people across ages. MiXCR was run by TCRdb on the 5' RACE reads, yielding one entry per CDR3 protein. Of roughly 1.9 million distinct CDR3 sequences in the sample, around 40% were seen once. Sequenced sample: blood. The source is a human donor in good health. CDR3s include the opening cysteine and the closing phenylalanine or tryptophan. The D gene is left open where the match is weak. The listing skips clone size in some rows; elsewhere it reads once, few, many or a size class.

D: TRBD2; size: NA; J: TRBJ2-1; V: TRBV6-5; CDR3: CASSYVTSGVDEQFF; DNA: TGTGCCAGCAGTTACGTGACTAGCGGGGTGGATGAGCAGTTCTTC
D: TRBD1; size: NA; J: TRBJ1-5; V: TRBV10-3; CDR3: CAISKQGPHNQPQHF; DNA: TGTGCCATCAGCAAACAGGGGCCCCACAATCAGCCCCAGCATTTT
D: NA; size: NA; J: TRBJ2-5; V: TRBV20-1; CDR3: CSAANPKGGTSSEQYF; DNA: TGCAGTGCTGCGAACCCCAAGGGGGGGACCAGTTCAGAGCAGTACTTC
D: NA; size: many; J: TRBJ1-2; V: TRBV29-1; CDR3: CSVNIRDGYTF; DNA: TGCAGCGTCAACATCCGGGATGGCTACACCTTC
D: TRBD2; size: NA; J: TRBJ2-7; V: TRBV10-3; CDR3: CAISDLRGVSNEQYF; DNA: TGTGCCATCAGTGACCTACGGGGGGTCAGCAATGAGCAGTACTTC
D: TRBD2; size: NA; J: TRBJ2-1; V: TRBV6-2/TRBV6-3; CDR3: CASRRSGTRYDEQFF; DNA: TGTGCCAGCAGACGTTCCGGGACTAGATACGATGAGCAGTTCTTC
D: TRBD1; size: NA; J: TRBJ2-1; V: TRBV2; CDR3: CASRLGTGFNEQFF; DNA: TGTGCCAGCAGGCTCGGGACAGGGTTTAATGAGCAGTTCTTC
D: NA; size: NA; J: TRBJ2-7; V: TRBV29-1; CDR3: CSVQDPGRHSYEQYF; DNA: TGCAGCGTTCAGGATCCGGGACGGCACTCCTACGAGCAGTACTTC
D: TRBD2; size: few; J: TRBJ2-1; V: TRBV5-8; CDR3: CASSLLTGGPYNEQFF; DNA: TGTGCCAGCAGCTTGCTGACGGGGGGACCATACAATGAGCAGTTCTTC
D: TRBD1; size: NA; J: TRBJ2-3; V: TRBV24-1; CDR3: CATSDYTGTADTQYF; DNA: TGTGCCACCAGTGATTACACCGGGACAGCAGATACGCAGTATTTT
D: NA; size: NA; J: TRBJ2-7; V: TRBV20-1; CDR3: CSARDSEFYEQYF; DNA: TGCAGTGCTAGAGACAGCGAATTCTACGAGCAGTACTTC
D: NA; size: NA; J: TRBJ1-2; V: TRBV2; CDR3: CASSEPRDDGYTF; DNA: TGTGCCAGCAGTGAACCCAGGGATGATGGCTACACCTTC
D: TRBD1; size: few; J: TRBJ1-2; V: TRBV6-6; CDR3: CASSYSPGQNHYGYTF; DNA: TGTGCCAGCAGTTACTCGCCGGGACAGAACCACTATGGCTACACCTTC
D: NA; size: NA; J: TRBJ2-2; V: TRBV20-1; CDR3: CSAARGGTGELFF; DNA: TGCAGTGCCGCCCGTGGCGGGACCGGGGAGCTGTTTTTT
D: TRBD1; size: NA; J: TRBJ1-4; V: TRBV2; CDR3: CASSYGTATNEKLFF; DNA: TGTGCCAGCAGTTATGGGACAGCAACTAATGAAAAACTGTTTTTT
D: NA; size: NA; J: TRBJ1-2; V: TRBV10-3; CDR3: CATPWTGRYGYTF; DNA: TGTGCCACCCCATGGACGGGAAGATATGGCTACACCTTC
D: NA; size: NA; J: TRBJ1-1; V: TRBV4-1; CDR3: CASSQDPLGSVGAFF; DNA: TGCGCCAGCAGCCAAGATCCTCTCGGGTCAGTAGGAGCTTTCTTT
D: NA; size: few; J: TRBJ2-1; V: TRBV7-9; CDR3: CASSFSNYEQFF; DNA: TGTGCCAGCAGCTTTTCGAACTATGAGCAGTTCTTC
D: NA; size: NA; J: TRBJ2-2; V: TRBV10-3; CDR3: CAISVMGSGELFF; DNA: TGTGCCATCAGCGTGATGGGGTCCGGGGAGCTGTTTTTT
D: NA; size: NA; J: TRBJ2-5; V: TRBV29-1; CDR3: CSVEPARVGETQYF; DNA: TGCAGCGTTGAACCGGCCAGGGTAGGAGAGACCCAGTACTTC
D: NA; size: once; J: TRBJ1-2; V: TRBV4-1; CDR3: CASSQTTRQGSYGYTF; DNA: TGCGCCAGCAGCCAGACGACTCGTCAGGGCTCATATGGCTACACCTTT
D: NA; size: NA; J: TRBJ1-5; V: TRBV24-1; CDR3: CATSDGGWPQHF; DNA: TGTGCCACCAGTGATGGGGGGTGGCCCCAGCATTTT
D: TRBD2; size: NA; J: TRBJ2-5; V: TRBV5-4; CDR3: CASTTGGLAEETQYF; DNA: TGTGCCAGCACCACGGGGGGACTAGCGGAAGAGACCCAGTACTTC
D: TRBD1; size: NA; J: TRBJ1-1; V: TRBV12-3/TRBV12-4; CDR3: CASSLRGPGQGSNTEAFF; DNA: TGTGCCAGCAGTTTAAGAGGACCGGGACAGGGGAGTAACACTGAAGCTTTCTTT
D: TRBD2; size: few; J: TRBJ2-5; V: TRBV7-2; CDR3: CASSRRLAGAGETQYF; DNA: TGTGCCAGCAGCCGTAGACTAGCGGGGGCCGGAGAGACCCAGTACTTC
D: TRBD1; size: NA; J: TRBJ2-7; V: TRBV20-1; CDR3: CSATSGTESPYEQYF; DNA: TGCAGTGCTACGTCCGGGACAGAGTCCCCCTACGAGCAGTACTTC
D: TRBD1; size: NA; J: TRBJ1-5; V: TRBV30; CDR3: CAWSWDSSNQPQHF; DNA: TGTGCCTGGAGTTGGGACAGTAGCAATCAGCCCCAGCATTTT
D: NA; size: NA; J: TRBJ2-1; V: TRBV19; CDR3: CASSNRAFNEQFF; DNA: TGTGCCAGTAGTAACAGGGCTTTCAATGAGCAGTTCTTC
D: TRBD2; size: NA; J: TRBJ2-3; V: TRBV28; CDR3: CASSFDRLADTDTQYF; DNA: TGTGCCAGCAGTTTCGACAGACTAGCGGACACAGATACGCAGTATTTT
D: NA; size: NA; J: TRBJ2-1; V: TRBV10-3; CDR3: CAISDGKSRREQFF; DNA: TGTGCCATCAGTGATGGGAAGTCTCGCCGTGAGCAGTTCTTC
D: NA; size: NA; J: TRBJ1-2; V: TRBV12-3/TRBV12-4; CDR3: CASTEHGVYGYTF; DNA: TGTGCCAGCACCGAGCACGGGGTCTATGGCTACACCTTC